These T cell receptor beta chains were read from a single sample in a study of post-analysis software for immune sequencing data. TCRdb itself ran the PCR reads through MiXCR, one entry per CDR3 protein. The table shows hundreds of thousands of distinct CDR3 sequences, with roughly 29% occurring only once. The sequenced sample consisted of blood. Every receptor here comes from a girl between 10 and 17 years old with multiple sclerosis. Both conserved end residues are part of each CDR3. A D gene is named only where the DNA matches it firmly. The listing skips clone size in some rows; elsewhere it reads once, few, many or a size class.

v_call: TRBV6-2/TRBV6-3
clone_size: few
j_call: TRBJ1-5
d_call: TRBD1
cdr3_aa: CASSPIQGGLGNDQPQHF
cdr3_nt: TGTGCCAGCAGTCCCATACAGGGGGGTTTGGGGAATGACCAGCCCCAGCATTTT

v_call: TRBV4-1
clone_size: .
j_call: TRBJ2-7
d_call: TRBD1
cdr3_aa: CASSPDQGVRNEQYF
cdr3_nt: TGCGCCAGCAGCCCCGACCAGGGGGTTCGGAATGAGCAGTACTTC

v_call: TRBV20-1
clone_size: few
j_call: TRBJ2-1
d_call: .
cdr3_aa: CSARDPSAPLDEQFF
cdr3_nt: TGCAGTGCTAGAGATCCTAGCGCCCCTCTTGATGAGCAGTTCTTC

v_call: TRBV6-2/TRBV6-3
clone_size: few
j_call: TRBJ2-1
d_call: .
cdr3_aa: CASSYSATVEFF
cdr3_nt: TGTGCCAGCAGTTACTCAGCGACTGTGGAGTTCTTC

v_call: TRBV7-9
clone_size: .
j_call: TRBJ1-1
d_call: .
cdr3_aa: CASSLLAPLGTEAFF
cdr3_nt: TGTGCCAGCAGCCTTCTGGCGCCCCTGGGCACTGAAGCTTTCTTT

v_call: TRBV29-1
clone_size: .
j_call: TRBJ1-1
d_call: .
cdr3_aa: CSAAGRENWYAFF
cdr3_nt: TGCAGCGCCGCCGGCAGGGAAAATTGGTATGCTTTCTTT

v_call: TRBV7-9
clone_size: .
j_call: TRBJ2-1
d_call: .
cdr3_aa: CASSLRGDTAGNEQFF
cdr3_nt: TGTGCCAGCAGCCTCCGGGGGGACACCGCGGGGAATGAGCAGTTCTTC

v_call: TRBV7-2
clone_size: many
j_call: TRBJ2-7
d_call: TRBD2
cdr3_aa: CASSLGLAANYEQYF
cdr3_nt: TGTGCCAGCAGCCTGGGACTAGCGGCGAACTACGAGCAGTACTTC

v_call: TRBV11-2
clone_size: .
j_call: TRBJ2-1
d_call: TRBD2
cdr3_aa: CASSSLAGVYNEQFF
cdr3_nt: TGTGCCAGCAGCTCATTAGCGGGGGTCTACAATGAGCAGTTCTTC

v_call: TRBV7-2
clone_size: few
j_call: TRBJ1-1
d_call: .
cdr3_aa: CASSLGPRGGRNTEAFF
cdr3_nt: TGTGCCAGCAGCTTAGGCCCACGCGGGGGAAGAAACACTGAAGCTTTCTTT

v_call: TRBV7-2
clone_size: few
j_call: TRBJ2-3
d_call: .
cdr3_aa: CASSLTTSTDTQYF
cdr3_nt: TGTGCCAGCAGCTTAACCACTAGCACAGATACGCAGTATTTT

v_call: TRBV20-1
clone_size: .
j_call: TRBJ2-3
d_call: TRBD2
cdr3_aa: CSAKLPGLAATDTQYF
cdr3_nt: TGCAGTGCAAAACTACCGGGACTAGCGGCCACAGATACGCAGTATTTT

v_call: TRBV2
clone_size: few
j_call: TRBJ2-3
d_call: .
cdr3_aa: CASRALQGPGDTQYF
cdr3_nt: TGTGCCAGCAGGGCTTTACAGGGACCGGGAGATACGCAGTATTTT

v_call: TRBV12-3/TRBV12-4
clone_size: many
j_call: TRBJ1-5
d_call: TRBD1
cdr3_aa: CASRGTGGQPQHF
cdr3_nt: TGTGCCAGCAGAGGGACAGGGGGACAGCCCCAGCATTTT

v_call: TRBV7-8
clone_size: .
j_call: TRBJ2-1
d_call: TRBD1
cdr3_aa: CASSSDREIYNEQFF
cdr3_nt: TGTGCCAGCAGCTCCGACAGGGAGATCTACAATGAGCAGTTCTTC

v_call: TRBV9
clone_size: .
j_call: TRBJ2-1
d_call: TRBD2
cdr3_aa: CASSVGLAGRDEQFF
cdr3_nt: TGTGCCAGCAGCGTAGGGCTAGCGGGGAGGGATGAGCAGTTCTTC

v_call: TRBV12-3/TRBV12-4
clone_size: .
j_call: TRBJ2-1
d_call: .
cdr3_aa: CASSLGTLLGNEQFF
cdr3_nt: TGTGCCAGCAGTCTTGGGACCCTGTTAGGGAATGAGCAGTTCTTC

v_call: TRBV18
clone_size: .
j_call: TRBJ1-5
d_call: .
cdr3_aa: CASSPPARERQPQHF
cdr3_nt: TGTGCCAGCTCACCACCGGCTCGGGAGAGGCAGCCCCAGCATTTT

v_call: TRBV27
clone_size: .
j_call: TRBJ2-5
d_call: TRBD2
cdr3_aa: CASSLFGLAGQETQYF
cdr3_nt: TGTGCCAGCAGTTTATTTGGACTAGCGGGCCAAGAGACCCAGTACTTC

v_call: TRBV29-1
clone_size: once
j_call: TRBJ2-1
d_call: TRBD2
cdr3_aa: CSALFAGVAIEQFF
cdr3_nt: TGCAGCGCTCTCTTCGCGGGGGTTGCCATTGAGCAGTTCTTC

v_call: TRBV29-1
clone_size: .
j_call: TRBJ2-2
d_call: .
cdr3_aa: CSVTGNTGELFF
cdr3_nt: TGCAGCGTTACGGGCAACACCGGGGAGCTGTTTTTT

v_call: TRBV6-6
clone_size: .
j_call: TRBJ2-1
d_call: TRBD2
cdr3_aa: CAGSYPGGGERNEQFF
cdr3_nt: TGTGCCGGCAGTTACCCTGGGGGGGGTGAGAGGAATGAGCAGTTCTTC

v_call: TRBV20-1
clone_size: .
j_call: TRBJ2-7
d_call: .
cdr3_aa: CSARDPGEQYF
cdr3_nt: TGCAGTGCTAGAGATCCAGGGGAGCAGTACTTC

v_call: TRBV2
clone_size: few
j_call: TRBJ2-2
d_call: TRBD2
cdr3_aa: CASSATGAGAGELFF
cdr3_nt: TGTGCCAGCAGTGCTACAGGAGCGGGGGCCGGGGAGCTGTTTTTT

v_call: TRBV20-1
clone_size: few
j_call: TRBJ2-4
d_call: .
cdr3_aa: CSAREQGTAKNIQYF
cdr3_nt: TGCAGTGCTAGAGAGCAGGGAACTGCCAAAAACATTCAGTACTTC

v_call: TRBV4-1
clone_size: .
j_call: TRBJ1-2
d_call: TRBD1
cdr3_aa: CASSQPDRGGGYTF
cdr3_nt: TGCGCCAGCAGCCAACCAGACAGGGGTGGTGGCTACACCTTC

v_call: TRBV10-3
clone_size: few
j_call: TRBJ2-3
d_call: TRBD2
cdr3_aa: CASRSSGVTDTQYF
cdr3_nt: TGTGCCTCCCGTTCTAGCGGGGTCACAGATACGCAGTATTTT

v_call: TRBV27
clone_size: .
j_call: TRBJ2-5
d_call: .
cdr3_aa: CASTSWGSETQYF
cdr3_nt: TGTGCCAGCACCTCCTGGGGGTCGGAGACCCAGTACTTC

v_call: TRBV3-1
clone_size: .
j_call: TRBJ2-5
d_call: TRBD2
cdr3_aa: CASSQLVAGGQETQYF
cdr3_nt: TGTGCCAGCAGCCAGTTGGTAGCGGGGGGACAAGAGACCCAGTACTTC

v_call: TRBV11-2
clone_size: .
j_call: TRBJ2-3
d_call: .
cdr3_aa: CASSLFFRGTISTDTQYF
cdr3_nt: TGTGCCAGCAGCTTGTTTTTCAGGGGAACCATCTCCACAGATACGCAGTATTTT

v_call: TRBV5-5
clone_size: .
j_call: TRBJ1-2
d_call: TRBD1
cdr3_aa: CASSQWDRGVGYTF
cdr3_nt: TGTGCCAGCAGCCAGTGGGACAGGGGGGTTGGCTACACCTTC

v_call: TRBV15
clone_size: few
j_call: TRBJ2-1
d_call: TRBD2
cdr3_aa: CATSTEYPSGGVYEQFF
cdr3_nt: TGTGCCACCAGCACCGAATACCCTAGCGGGGGGGTATATGAGCAGTTCTTC

v_call: TRBV10-3
clone_size: .
j_call: TRBJ2-5
d_call: TRBD1
cdr3_aa: CATQTGVLRETQYF
cdr3_nt: TGTGCCACACAGACAGGGGTGTTAAGGGAGACCCAGTACTTC

v_call: TRBV2
clone_size: .
j_call: TRBJ1-2
d_call: TRBD1
cdr3_aa: CASREPGTGFYGYTF
cdr3_nt: TGTGCCAGCAGGGAACCCGGGACAGGGTTTTATGGCTACACCTTC

v_call: TRBV29-1
clone_size: .
j_call: TRBJ1-1
d_call: .
cdr3_aa: CSVTPRFGTEAFF
cdr3_nt: TGCAGCGTTACTCCAAGGTTCGGGACTGAAGCTTTCTTT

v_call: TRBV11-2
clone_size: few
j_call: TRBJ2-7
d_call: .
cdr3_aa: CASSLRDYNEQYF
cdr3_nt: TGTGCCAGCAGCCTCCGGGATTACAACGAGCAGTACTTC

v_call: TRBV20-1
clone_size: .
j_call: TRBJ2-1
d_call: TRBD2
cdr3_aa: CSARDYVRLAGDNEQFF
cdr3_nt: TGCAGTGCTAGAGATTACGTCCGACTAGCGGGGGACAATGAGCAGTTCTTC

v_call: TRBV4-3
clone_size: many
j_call: TRBJ2-7
d_call: TRBD2
cdr3_aa: CASSQDRSEREGGYEQYF
cdr3_nt: TGCGCCAGCAGCCAAGATCGATCCGAGCGGGAGGGCGGCTACGAGCAGTACTTC

v_call: TRBV11-2
clone_size: .
j_call: TRBJ2-3
d_call: TRBD2
cdr3_aa: CASSLERGAGTPSTDTQYF
cdr3_nt: TGTGCCAGCAGCTTAGAAAGGGGAGCGGGAACCCCTAGCACAGATACGCAGTATTTT

v_call: TRBV4-3
clone_size: .
j_call: TRBJ1-1
d_call: .
cdr3_aa: CASSQEREEAFF
cdr3_nt: TGCGCCAGCAGCCAAGAAAGGGAAGAAGCTTTCTTT

v_call: TRBV7-2
clone_size: few
j_call: TRBJ2-5
d_call: .
cdr3_aa: CASSFPKRQETQYF
cdr3_nt: TGTGCCAGCAGCTTCCCGAAGCGTCAAGAGACCCAGTACTTC

v_call: TRBV7-8
clone_size: few
j_call: TRBJ2-7
d_call: .
cdr3_aa: CASRKRLDWDPYEQYF
cdr3_nt: TGTGCCAGCAGAAAAAGGCTCGACTGGGACCCCTACGAGCAGTACTTC

v_call: TRBV6-2/TRBV6-3
clone_size: .
j_call: TRBJ2-1
d_call: .
cdr3_aa: CASSYLLEQFF
cdr3_nt: TGTGCCAGCAGTTACTTGCTGGAGCAGTTCTTC

v_call: TRBV20-1
clone_size: few
j_call: TRBJ1-2
d_call: .
cdr3_aa: CSAREEAASGYTF
cdr3_nt: TGCAGTGCTAGAGAGGAGGCGGCGAGTGGCTACACCTTC

v_call: TRBV3-1
clone_size: .
j_call: TRBJ2-5
d_call: TRBD2
cdr3_aa: CASSNRDGRLAGGPETQYF
cdr3_nt: TGTGCCAGCAGCAACCGGGACGGAAGACTAGCGGGGGGGCCGGAGACCCAGTACTTC

v_call: TRBV3-1
clone_size: .
j_call: TRBJ1-5
d_call: .
cdr3_aa: CASSPSPGVNQLQHF
cdr3_nt: TGTGCCAGCAGCCCCTCTCCGGGGGTTAATCAGCTCCAGCATTTT

v_call: TRBV6-6
clone_size: many
j_call: TRBJ1-2
d_call: .
cdr3_aa: CASRQELNYGYTF
cdr3_nt: TGTGCCAGTAGACAGGAACTAAACTATGGCTACACCTTC

v_call: TRBV10-3
clone_size: few
j_call: TRBJ1-5
d_call: .
cdr3_aa: CAISEPGGVQPQHF
cdr3_nt: TGTGCCATCAGTGAGCCCGGGGGTGTTCAGCCCCAGCATTTT

v_call: TRBV6-5
clone_size: few
j_call: TRBJ1-2
d_call: TRBD1
cdr3_aa: CASSPTGQGDYGYTF
cdr3_nt: TGTGCCAGCAGTCCAACCGGACAGGGTGACTATGGCTACACCTTC

v_call: TRBV20-1
clone_size: .
j_call: TRBJ1-5
d_call: .
cdr3_aa: CSAEPQGGALSNQPQHF
cdr3_nt: TGCAGTGCCGAACCCCAAGGGGGGGCCCTAAGCAATCAGCCCCAGCATTTT